Each of the 32 T cell receptor beta chains below was sequenced from the same sample in a study of blood T cell repertoires in COVID-19 (dated by TCRdb to 2020 to 2021). Library generation was performed with the immunoSEQ multiplex PCR assay. TCRdb provides this immuneACCESS table in a form limited to in-frame rearrangements. Some clones are lacking; in checked studies, under half of them reflect an unresolved V gene, and why the rest are absent is not known. The sample contains around 130,000 clones, about four fifths of them found a single time. The top ten clones comprise nearly 4% of the sample. Sequences were obtained from PBMCs or T cells enriched from blood (not recorded which). The receptor source for this set is a woman in her 30s who had recovered from COVID-19.

The V and J genes are TRBV4-1 and TRBJ2-3; the D gene is possibly TRBD2 (5 bases). The CDR3 sequence is 15 residues long. With 1 base removed from V and 7 bases from J, the gap between germline ends came to 15 bases. Germline loops: CDR1 MGHRA, CDR2 YSYEKL. CDR3 protein: CASSQVLTGKYTQYF. CDR3 DNA: TGCGCCAGCAGCCAAGTCCTAACCGGGAAGTATACGCAGTATTTT.

The chain has TRBV29-1 and TRBJ1-2, with D possibly TRBD1 on 6 matching bases. Deletions cut 4 bases from V and 0 bases from J, with 18 bases between. The CDR3 consists of 16 residues. Germline V gives CDR1 SQVTM, CDR2 ANQGSEA. CDR3 sequence: CSVGQAKPGTNYGYTF. CDR3 nucleotides: TGCAGCGTTGGACAGGCGAAGCCCGGCACTAACTATGGCTACACCTTC.

This rearrangement joins TRBV6-5 to TRBJ1-5, with D tentatively TRBD1 (6 bases). The CDR3 loop spans 14 amino acids. Trimming stripped 6 bases from V and 5 bases from J, with 14 bases between. CDR1 and CDR2 from the germline V gene are MNHEY and SVGAGI. The CDR3 nucleotides are TGTGCCAGCAGCGTCTCGGACAGATATCAGCCCCAGCATTTT. Translated: CASSVSDRYQPQHF.

This clone was recorded only once. V is TRBV7-9 and J is TRBJ1-6, with D perhaps TRBD1 (5 bases). The CDR3 extends over 17 amino acids. Germline CDR1 is SEHNR and CDR2 is FQNEAQ (reference sequence). V dropped 1 base and J dropped 5 bases, with 15 bases sitting between them. In nucleotides, the CDR3 is TGTGCCAGCAGCTTAGATGGCAGGGCTGAAAATAATTCACCCCTCCACTTT. Translation gives CASSLDGRAENNSPLHF.

The chain has TRBV4-2 and TRBJ2-2; 11 nucleotides line up with TRBD2. The CDR3 contains 15 residues. After removal of 4 bases from V and 6 bases from J, the junction contained 4 bases not matched to a gene. Germline-derived CDR1 and CDR2 are LGHNA and YNFKEQ. CDR3: CASSLGTSGPGELFF. CDR3 coding DNA: TGTGCCAGCAGCCTCGGGACTAGCGGCCCCGGGGAGCTGTTTTTT.

This rearrangement joins TRBV30 to TRBJ2-6, with a tentative D call TRBD2 (5 bases). This CDR3 has 22 residues. Germline assignment: CDR1 GTSNPN and CDR2 SVGIG (reference sequence). V was clipped by 0 bases and J by 0 bases, with 27 bases between them. CDR3 coding DNA: TGTGCCTGGAGTGTGTGGGGTGTGTGGGAGTTAGTTCCCAGCTCTGGGGCCAACGTCCTGACTTTC. The encoded protein is CAWSVWGVWELVPSSGANVLTF. The whole variable domain, filled in from reference TRBV30 and TRBJ2-6, reads SQTIHQWPATLVQPVGSPLSLECTVEGTSNPNLYWYRQAAGRGLQLLFYSVGIGQISSEVPQNLSASRPQDRQFILSSKKLLLSDSGFYLCAWSVWGVWELVPSSGANVLTFGAGSRLTVL.

In its sample, this clone was seen many times. Within the sample, other DNA sequences also encode this same CDR3. The rearrangement uses TRBV28 and TRBJ2-7, with D hard to call. CDR1 is MDHEN, CDR2 SYDVKM, per germline. The CDR3 covers 11 residues. V was clipped by 6 bases and J by 5 bases, with 8 bases between them. CDR3: CASRSLHEQYF. CDR3 sequence (DNA): TGTGCCAGCAGGTCTCTACACGAGCAGTACTTC.

This clone has only one observation. The genes are TRBV19 and TRBJ1-1; possible D gene TRBD1, 6 bases. The V end was cut by 4 bases, the J end by 3 bases, with 15 bases between. This CDR3 is built from 15 residues. Germline CDR1 reads LNHDA; CDR2 reads SQIVND (reference sequence). The CDR3 reads CASSKQGNVDTEAFF. CDR3 nucleotides: TGTGCCAGTAGTAAGCAGGGGAACGTTGACACTGAAGCTTTCTTT. Using reference TRBV19 and TRBJ1-1 for the parts outside the CDR3, the full variable domain is DGGITQSPKYLFRKEGQNVTLSCEQNLNHDAMYWYRQDPGQGLRLIYYSQIVNDFQKGDIAEGYSVSREKKESFPLTVTSAQKNPTAFYLCASSKQGNVDTEAFFGQGTRLTVV.

The chain combines TRBV5-5 with TRBJ1-2, with D maybe TRBD1 (6 bases). CDR1 and CDR2 (germline): SGHKS, YYEKEE (reference sequence). CDR3 length equals 13 residues. V lost 4 bases, J lost 4 bases, and 11 bases lay in between. CDR3 coding DNA: TGTGCCAGCAGCCCAGGACAGCCCTATGGCTACACCTTC. It specifies CASSPGQPYGYTF.

This clone was found once. The genes are TRBV18 and TRBJ1-6; 11 bases are a match to TRBD1. Germline assignment: CDR1 KGHSH and CDR2 LQKENI. The CDR3 covers 15 residues. Unmatched junction bases numbered 6, after V lost 4 bases and J lost 10 bases. The DNA of the CDR3 is TGTGCCAGCTCACAGGGGACAGGGGGAGGCTCACCCCTCCACTTT. As protein: CASSQGTGGGSPLHF.

This chain uses TRBV29-1 with TRBJ2-1, with TRBD2 identical over 7 bases. CDR1 and CDR2 (germline): SQVTM, ANQGSEA. Trimming at V came to 5 bases and at J to 9 bases, leaving 4 bases not matched to a gene. The CDR3 is made up of 11 amino acids. Here the CDR3 reads CSVLTGGEQFF. Here the CDR3 DNA reads TGCAGCGTTTTGACGGGGGGTGAGCAGTTCTTC.

This chain joins TRBV4-3 and TRBJ2-1, with 7 positions matching TRBD2. Germline assignment: CDR1 LGHNA and CDR2 YSLEER. The ends lost 0 bases at V and 1 base at J; junction bases unmatched: 3. The CDR3 is 16 residues long. CDR3 loop: CASSQEVGGSYNEQFF. For the CDR3, the DNA is TGCGCCAGCAGCCAAGAAGTGGGAGGGTCCTACAATGAGCAGTTCTTC.

This clone was observed a few times. The chain is built from TRBV3-1 (or the pseudogene TRBV3-2) and TRBJ2-7; 7 nucleotides agree with TRBD2. The CDR3 has 15 residues. In germline, CDR1 is LGHDT, CDR2 YNNKEL (reference sequence). The ends lost 1 base at V and 5 bases at J; junction bases unmatched: 8. CDR3 loop: CASSQVWAAGDEQYF. The DNA for the CDR3 is TGTGCCAGCAGCCAAGTCTGGGCGGCGGGGGACGAGCAGTACTTC.

This clone was picked up one time. The rearrangement uses TRBV4-3 and TRBJ2-7, with a possible D match to TRBD2 (5 bases). The germline V and J ends were trimmed by 5 bases and 0 bases, with 20 bases remaining between them. The germline V gene has CDR1 LGHNA and CDR2 YSLEER. The CDR3 extends over 17 amino acids. The DNA for the CDR3 is TGCGCCAGCAGCGCCCCCCCCGACGGGGATGGCTCCTACGAGCAGTACTTC. It yields the protein CASSAPPDGDGSYEQYF.

J is TRBJ2-2 and V is TRBV30; tentatively, D is TRBD1 (6 bases). This CDR3 contains 14 residues. Per the germline V gene, CDR1 is GTSNPN and CDR2 is SVGIG (reference sequence). V was pared by 7 bases and J by 0 bases, with 12 bases between. In DNA form, the CDR3 reads TGTGCCTCCCCGGACAGCTCGAACACCGGGGAGCTGTTTTTT. Amino acid sequence: CASPDSSNTGELFF. The whole variable domain, remainder taken from reference TRBV30 and TRBJ2-2, is SQTIHQWPATLVQPVGSPLSLECTVEGTSNPNLYWYRQAAGRGLQLLFYSVGIGQISSEVPQNLSASRPQDRQFILSSKKLLLSDSGFYLCASPDSSNTGELFFGEGSRLTVL.

This clone has more than one count but fewer than ten. The chain joins TRBV18 to TRBJ2-7; tentatively, D is TRBD2 (6 bases). Germline V gene data show CDR1 as KGHSH and CDR2 as LQKENI. This CDR3 has 16 amino acids. Trimming stripped 6 bases from V and 4 bases from J, with 22 bases between. The CDR3 sequence: CASSKGRSGSEYEQYF. CDR3 sequence (DNA): TGTGCCAGCTCTAAGGGTCGGTCCGGGAGCGAGTACGAGCAGTACTTC.

V is TRBV6-1 and J is TRBJ2-1; 11 nucleotides agree with TRBD2. V shed 4 bases, J shed 4 bases, and the junction held 6 bases outside the gene matches. CDR3 size: 16 residues. Per germline, CDR1 MNHNS and CDR2 SASEGT. CDR3 loop: CASSGVGTSGYNEQFF. CDR3 sequence (DNA): TGTGCCAGCAGTGGCGTAGGGACTAGCGGATACAATGAGCAGTTCTTC.

This chain links TRBV7-2 with TRBJ1-6; possible D gene TRBD1, 6 bases. V shed 0 bases and J shed 7 bases, with 10 bases lying between them. This CDR3 comprises 15 residues. Germline V gene data show CDR1 as SGHTA and CDR2 as FQGNSA. The DNA of the CDR3 is TGTGCCAGCAGCTTAGCGGCGACAGGCAATTCACCCCTCCACTTT. Translating gives CASSLAATGNSPLHF.

J is TRBJ2-1 and V is TRBV27; 9 bases are shared with TRBD1. This CDR3 is 15 amino acids long. Germline V CDR1 and CDR2: MNHEY, SMNVEV (reference sequence). Trimming took 4 bases from V and 7 from J; bases not matched to a gene: 8. CDR3 sequence (DNA): TGTGCCAGCAGTTCCGCCGGGACAGGGTTGAATGAGCAGTTCTTC. It codes for CASSSAGTGLNEQFF.

This sequence joins TRBV18 and TRBJ1-1, with 8 bases identical to TRBD1. V shed 2 bases, J shed 11 bases, and the junction held 10 bases outside the gene matches. Per the germline V gene, CDR1 is KGHSH and CDR2 is LQKENI. The CDR3 loop spans 14 amino acids. The CDR3 loop reads CASSPLGQATGAFF. CDR3 nucleotides: TGTGCCAGCTCACCATTGGGACAGGCCACGGGGGCTTTCTTT.

V usage is TRBV24-1 and J usage is TRBJ1-3; 7 bases align to TRBD1. Losses at the gene ends were 4 bases for V and 4 bases for J; bases not matched to a gene: 3. Germline loops: CDR1 KGHDR, CDR2 SFDVKD. The CDR3 totals 14 residues. Here the CDR3 reads CATSDRGTGNTIYF. The CDR3 nucleotides are TGTGCCACCAGTGACAGGGGGACAGGAAACACCATATATTTT.

The V call is TRBV30, the J call TRBJ2-7; 10 positions match TRBD1. V dropped 8 bases and J dropped 3; count of bases not matched to a gene: 7. CDR3 size: 13 residues. Germline loops: CDR1 GTSNPN, CDR2 SVGIG (reference sequence). Here the CDR3 reads CAGTGTGDYEQYF. The DNA for the CDR3 is TGTGCCGGAACCGGGACAGGGGACTACGAGCAGTACTTC.

Here the CDR3 DNA reads TGTGCCAGCAGCTTATCGGGGGTAGCGGGACCCGATGAGCAGTTCTTC. Encoded protein: CASSLSGVAGPDEQFF. The chain is built from TRBV7-2 and TRBJ2-1; TRBD2 aligns across 8 bases. The germline V gene encodes CDR1 SGHTA and CDR2 FQGNSA. CDR3 length equals 16 residues. V was pared by 2 bases and J by 8 bases, with 11 bases of the junction left unmatched.

The V call is TRBV9, the J call TRBJ2-7; 8 nucleotides line up with TRBD2. The length of the CDR3 is 15 residues. Germline CDR1 SGDLS, CDR2 YYNGEE. The trim removed 0 bases at V and 3 bases at J, leaving 5 bases unmatched. CDR3 in DNA: TGTGCCAGCAGCGTAGACCCGGGAGGGCGCTACGAGCAGTACTTC. The encoded protein is CASSVDPGGRYEQYF.

The chain has TRBV10-3 and TRBJ1-2; 7 bases are a match to TRBD1. From germline, CDR1 is ENHRY and CDR2 SYGVKD. The trim removed 5 bases at V and 6 bases at J, leaving 6 bases unmatched. CDR3 length: 13 residues. In DNA, the CDR3 is TGTGCCATCAGTTCAACAGGGGACCATGGCTACACCTTC. Translating it yields CAISSTGDHGYTF.

The CDR3 here is CASSQEAGSYYGYTF. CDR3 bases: TGCGCCAGCAGCCAAGAGGCAGGGTCCTACTATGGCTACACCTTC. The chain carries TRBV4-3 and TRBJ1-2, with D possibly being TRBD1 (5 bases). The CDR3 totals 15 residues. Trimming shortened V by 0 bases and J by 3 bases, and 11 bases separated the two germline ends. Germline loops: CDR1 LGHNA, CDR2 YSLEER.

The chain is built from TRBV7-9 and TRBJ1-4; 10 bases line up with TRBD1. This CDR3 has 15 residues. With 5 bases clipped from V and 7 bases from J, the junction kept 7 bases outside the gene matches. Germline V gene sequence: CDR1 SEHNR, CDR2 FQNEAQ (reference sequence). The CDR3 DNA is TGTGCCAGCAGCACCGGGACAGGGGCAGGTGAAAAACTGTTTTTT. Its protein product is CASSTGTGAGEKLFF.

The chain combines TRBV3-1 (or the pseudogene TRBV3-2) with TRBJ2-3, with TRBD1 as a possible D gene (5 bases). The CDR3 sequence is 12 residues long. CDR1 is LGHDT and CDR2 is YNNKEL in the germline V gene (reference sequence). V was pared by 0 bases and J by 10 bases, with 8 bases between. The CDR3: CASSQDQGSQYF. The CDR3 nucleotides are TGTGCCAGCAGCCAAGATCAGGGATCGCAGTATTTT.

The chain joins TRBV18 to TRBJ2-1; D not resolved. This CDR3 spans 11 amino acids. From germline, CDR1 is KGHSH and CDR2 LQKENI. V was trimmed by 3 bases and J by 12 bases, leaving 9 bases between them. The CDR3 DNA sequence: TGTGCCAGCTCACCCGGGTTGGGGCAGTTCTTC. Translated, it gives CASSPGLGQFF. Full variable domain (outside the CDR3, taken from reference TRBV18 and TRBJ2-1): NAGVMQNPRHLVRRRGQEARLRCSPMKGHSHVYWYRQLPEEGLKFMVYLQKENIIDESGMPKERFSAEFPKEGPSILRIQQVVRGDSAAYFCASSPGLGQFFGPGTRLTVL.

This chain joins TRBV7-9 and TRBJ2-7; 7 bases match TRBD1. Germline CDR1 is SEHNR and CDR2 is FQNEAQ (reference sequence). J lost 5 bases, V lost 5 bases, and 3 bases had no gene match. The CDR3 consists of 12 residues. The CDR3 sequence: CASSPDRNEQYF. The CDR3 nucleotides are TGTGCCAGCAGCCCGGACAGGAACGAGCAGTACTTC. The variable domain in full, with the rest retrieved from reference TRBV7-9 and TRBJ2-7, is DTGVSQNPRHKITKRGQNVTFRCDPISEHNRLYWYRQTLGQGPEFLTYFQNEAQLEKSRLLSDRFSAERPKGSFSTLEIQRTEQGDSAMYLCASSPDRNEQYFGPGTRLTVT.

The chain has TRBV6-2 or TRBV6-3 and TRBJ1-5, with 9 nucleotides matching TRBD1. V lost 5 bases to trimming and J lost 6 bases; unmatched junction nucleotides: 2. Looked up from germline, CDR1 is MNHEY and CDR2 is SVGEGT. The CDR3 extends over 13 amino acids. The CDR3 DNA reads as TGTGCCAGCAGTCGGACAGGGGCTCAGCCCCAGCATTTT. Residues: CASSRTGAQPQHF.

This chain uses TRBV13 with TRBJ2-7; D is perhaps TRBD2 (6 bases). Germline values: CDR1 PRHDT, CDR2 FYEKMQ (reference sequence). The CDR3 spans 17 residues. V dropped 5 bases and J dropped 0 bases, with 20 bases sitting between them. As DNA, the CDR3 is TGTGCCAGCAGCCGCTCCGCTTGGGGGGAGTCCTCCTACGAGCAGTACTTC. Its protein is CASSRSAWGESSYEQYF. Variable domain in full (rest from reference TRBV13 and TRBJ2-7): AAGVIQSPRHLIKEKRETATLKCYPIPRHDTVYWYQQGPGQDPQFLISFYEKMQSDKGSIPDRFSAQQFSDYHSELNMSSLELGDSALYFCASSRSAWGESSYEQYFGPGTRLTVT.